This T cell receptor beta chain was recovered during a study of T cell responses to AZD1222 COVID-19 vaccine. The study, taken as a whole, reports: Across spike, vaccine-associated CD4 TCRs were found, dominant at 160-218 and 743-854.

Sequenced by immunoSEQ multiplex PCR; TCRdb stores in-frame clones only, minus some. The sample consists of about 110,000 clones, 91% of them appearing once. The CDR3 spans 13 residues. The germline V and J ends were trimmed by 10 bases and 9 bases, with 19 bases remaining between them. As to this clone: Its antigen remains unidentified.

The rearrangement links TRBV12-3 or TRBV12-4 to TRBJ2-1, with D possibly being TRBD2 (5 bases). The sequences come from peripheral blood, collected on day 0 of AZD1222 vaccination. The TCR originated in an adult in good health. The CDR3 region is CATRGRRIIEQFF. The DNA of the CDR3 is TGTGCCACCCGAGGGCGGAGGATAATTGAGCAGTTCTTC.